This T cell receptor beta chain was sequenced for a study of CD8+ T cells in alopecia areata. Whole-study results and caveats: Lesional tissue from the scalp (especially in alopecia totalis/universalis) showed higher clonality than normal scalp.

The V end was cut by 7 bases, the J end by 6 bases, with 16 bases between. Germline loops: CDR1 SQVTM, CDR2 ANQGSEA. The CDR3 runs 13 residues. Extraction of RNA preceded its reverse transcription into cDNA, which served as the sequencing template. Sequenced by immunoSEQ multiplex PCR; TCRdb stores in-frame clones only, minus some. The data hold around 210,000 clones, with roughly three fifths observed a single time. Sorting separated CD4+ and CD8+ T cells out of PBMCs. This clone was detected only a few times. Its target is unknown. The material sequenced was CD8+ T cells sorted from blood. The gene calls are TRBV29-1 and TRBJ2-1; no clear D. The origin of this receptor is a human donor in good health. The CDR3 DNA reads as TGCAGCGGTATCACACGGGCAGGCAATGAGCAGTTCTTC. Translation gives CSGITRAGNEQFF.